Shown below are 15 T cell receptor beta chains from a single sample sequenced in a study of T cell repertoires in cytomegalovirus infection. These TCRs' antigens remain unknown. TCRdb reprocessed the reads via MiXCR and lists one record per CDR3 protein. The profile covers roughly 500,000 distinct CDR3 sequences, with 30% to 40% appearing a single time and roughly a sixth taken by the ten largest. The sample here was cultured PBMCs, taken from culture after CMV antigen stimulation. The receptor source for this set is a human donor in good health (CMV status not recorded). Some clones in this sample may be carry-over from other donors' samples.

The rearrangement joins TRBV20-1 to TRBJ2-3, with 7 bases matching TRBD2. The V and J ends lost 0 bases and 6 bases, in that order; junction bases with no gene match: 12. This CDR3 is 16 amino acids long. Per germline, CDR1 DFQATT and CDR2 SNEGSKA (reference sequence). Here the CDR3 DNA reads TGCAGTGCTAGAGATCGGGAGGCCGTTATGTGGGATACGCAGTATTTT. It is translated as CSARDREAVMWDTQYF.

The V and J genes are TRBV11-2 and TRBJ2-7; TRBD2 aligns across 7 bases. The V gene end was trimmed by 4 bases and the J gene end by 2 bases; junction bases not matched to a gene: 14. Germline values: CDR1 SGHAT, CDR2 FQNNGV. The CDR3 covers 17 residues. The CDR3 nucleotides are TGTGCCAGCAGCTCTAGGGTCTGGGTTGGGACTACCTACGAGCAGTACTTC. It translates to CASSSRVWVGTTYEQYF.

The chain carries TRBV12-3 or TRBV12-4 and TRBJ2-5, with D possibly being TRBD2 (7 bases). This CDR3 is 16 amino acids long. Trimming shortened V by 5 bases and J by 4 bases, and 20 bases separated the two germline ends. CDR3: CASSGGQREDVETQYF. The CDR3 DNA reads as TGTGCCAGCAGTGGGGGACAACGGGAGGACGTAGAGACCCAGTACTTC.

The sample holds many counts of this clonotype. The V gene is TRBV7-2, the J gene TRBJ2-7, with 7 positions matching TRBD1. The CDR3 has 13 amino acids. J lost 2 bases, V lost 5 bases, and 3 bases had no gene match. CDR1 and CDR2 (germline): SGHTA, FQGNSA. The CDR3 DNA sequence: TGTGCCAGCAGCCCTAGGGGGCCCTACGAGCAGTACGTC. Translation: CASSPRGPYEQYV.

The sample holds a few counts of this clonotype. The rearrangement joins TRBV7-3 to TRBJ2-1, with 8 bases that match TRBD2. Losses at the gene ends were 2 bases for V and 7 bases for J; bases not matched to a gene: 10. The CDR3 spans 16 residues. Germline CDR1 SGHTA, CDR2 FQGTGA. CDR3 bases: TGTGCCAGCAGCTTATCAAATGGACTAGCAGGAAATGAGCAGTTCTTC. This sequence encodes CASSLSNGLAGNEQFF.

This chain uses TRBV27 with TRBJ2-1; D is unclear. The ends were cut back, 6 bases at V and 0 bases at J, with 15 bases in the middle. CDR3 size: 16 residues. From germline, CDR1 is MNHEY and CDR2 SMNVEV (reference sequence). DNA of the CDR3: TGTGCCAGCAGCTCACTTAGGGAACCCTCCTACAATGAGCAGTTCTTC. Translated: CASSSLREPSYNEQFF.

The chain has TRBV19 and TRBJ2-5, with 7 bases lining up with TRBD2. This CDR3 has 14 residues. V lost 5 bases, J lost 3 bases, and 6 bases stayed unmatched. From germline, CDR1 is LNHDA and CDR2 SQIVND (reference sequence). Here the CDR3 reads CASSPYAGEETQYF. CDR3 nucleotide sequence: TGTGCCAGTAGTCCATACGCGGGGGAAGAGACCCAGTACTTC.

This clonotype was seen more than once but under ten times. The gene calls are TRBV7-2 and TRBJ1-2; the D is unclear. The CDR3 is 14 residues long. V lost 0 bases and J lost 8, with 13 bases in between. CDR1 and CDR2 from the germline V gene are SGHTA and FQGNSA. CDR3 in DNA: TGTGCCAGCAGCTTAGCCAACCCTTCGGGGGGCTACACCTTC. It specifies CASSLANPSGGYTF.

Only a few counts were recorded for this clonotype. This chain connects TRBV30 to TRBJ2-1, with 7 bases lining up with TRBD2. Losses at the gene ends were 0 bases for V and 6 bases for J; bases not matched to a gene: 2. The CDR3 covers 13 residues. The germline V gene encodes CDR1 GTSNPN and CDR2 SVGIG (reference sequence). The CDR3 sequence: CAWSVGTTNEQFF. CDR3 in DNA: TGTGCCTGGAGTGTAGGGACTACCAATGAGCAGTTCTTC.

This clonotype has a count of ten or more. The chain uses TRBV7-2 and TRBJ1-6; D is unclear. Germline lookup yields CDR1 SGHTA and CDR2 FQGNSA. V was shortened by 4 bases and J by 5 bases, with 9 bases between the two germline ends. The CDR3 is 14 amino acids. The chain's CDR3 is CASSSGSNNSPLHF. The DNA for the CDR3 is TGTGCCAGCAGCTCCGGGTCAAATAATTCACCCCTCCACTTT.

DNA of the CDR3: TGCAGTGCTAGAGAGAGCCTAGCGGGGTACAATGAGCAGTTCTTC. This sequence encodes CSARESLAGYNEQFF. The J gene is TRBJ2-1, the V gene TRBV20-1, with 9 bases lining up with TRBD2. Germline CDR1 DFQATT, CDR2 SNEGSKA (reference sequence). V was pared by 0 bases and J by 4 bases, with 4 bases of the junction left unmatched. The length of the CDR3 is 15 residues.

This rearrangement joins TRBV6-5 to TRBJ1-5; D remains unclear. Deletions cut 5 bases from V and 0 bases from J, with 5 bases between. The CDR3 extends over 13 amino acids. Germline loops: CDR1 MNHEY, CDR2 SVGAGI. In DNA, the CDR3 is TGTGCCAGCAGTGACTATAGCAATCAGCCCCAGCATTTT. Translation gives CASSDYSNQPQHF.

This clonotype was counted only a few times. The chain couples TRBV6-1 to TRBJ1-5, with TRBD1 matching over 8 bases. Per germline, CDR1 MNHNS and CDR2 SASEGT. Trimming cost V 5 bases and J 4 bases; bases outside gene matches: 7. The CDR3 covers 15 residues. In DNA, the CDR3 is TGTGCCAGCAGTCACCGGGACAGGAGGAATCAGCCCCAGCATTTT. It is translated as CASSHRDRRNQPQHF.

This clonotype was recorded a few times. The chain uses TRBV4-1 and TRBJ1-3; D is perhaps TRBD1 (6 bases). The germline V gene has CDR1 MGHRA and CDR2 YSYEKL. The V and J ends lost 4 bases and 2 bases respectively, with 18 bases between them. The length of the CDR3 is 17 residues. In nucleotides, the CDR3 is TGCGCCAGCAGCCCTCAAACGATAGCAGGGGCTGGAAACACCATATATTTT. Encoded protein: CASSPQTIAGAGNTIYF.

This clonotype has a handful of counts. This chain uses TRBV5-6 with TRBJ1-1; D uncertain. Trimming left V 5 bases short and J 4 bases short, with 6 bases between. This CDR3 has 11 amino acids. Germline-derived CDR1 and CDR2 are SGHDT and YYEEEE. The CDR3 here is CASRDSTEAFF. The CDR3 DNA follows: TGTGCCAGCAGAGATAGCACTGAAGCTTTCTTT.